The 6 T cell receptor beta chains presented below share a single source sample, sequenced in a study of Ad26.COV2.S vaccination and SARS-CoV-2 variants. The treatment here: roughly 20 received Ad26.COV2.S at low or high dose, single or two shots; about five received placebo; per-sample allocation not given. Material that was analyzed had been drawn on day 63 after the first vaccine or placebo injection. Generated by immunoSEQ multiplex PCR, the TCRdb table keeps only in-frame clones and is missing some. This sample has around 450,000 clones; 88% occur once, and the top ten carry 3.6%. This sample comprised peripheral blood, obtained in a trial of Ad26.COV2.S vaccine versus placebo. These receptors were obtained from a person aged 18-65 years who received the Ad26.COV2.S COVID-19 vaccine or a placebo.

The chain carries TRBV7-2 and TRBJ2-1, with 7 bases lining up with TRBD1. Trimming cost V 5 bases and J 7 bases; bases outside gene matches: 11. The germline V gene has CDR1 SGHTA and CDR2 FQGNSA. This CDR3 comprises 15 residues. This chain's CDR3 is CASSPWAGGNNEQFF. The CDR3 DNA is TGTGCCAGCAGCCCCTGGGCAGGGGGTAATAATGAGCAGTTCTTC.

CDR3 region: CASSLGGRGSKTQYF. The CDR3 DNA sequence: TGTGCCAGCAGTTTGGGGGGCCGGGGTTCAAAGACCCAGTACTTC. This rearrangement joins TRBV28 to TRBJ2-5; D could derive from TRBD1 or TRBD2 (6 bases each). With 3 bases removed from V and 6 bases from J, the gap between germline ends came to 17 bases. The CDR3 has 15 residues. From germline, CDR1 is MDHEN and CDR2 SYDVKM.

The chain links TRBV20-1 to TRBJ2-3; unclear D gene. The CDR3 has 11 residues. The V gene lost 0 bases and the J gene lost 11 bases, with 9 bases spanning the gap. Germline V CDR1 and CDR2: DFQATT, SNEGSKA (reference sequence). CDR3 coding DNA: TGCAGTGCTAGAGATTCCGTGGGGCAGTATTTT. Protein product: CSARDSVGQYF.

The rearrangement joins TRBV6-5 to TRBJ1-4; D is perhaps TRBD1 (6 bases). Trimming shortened V by 0 bases and J by 7 bases, and 12 bases separated the two germline ends. This CDR3 contains 15 residues. CDR1 MNHEY and CDR2 SVGAGI come from the germline V gene. The CDR3 is CASSYSWGAREKLFF. The CDR3 DNA is TGTGCCAGCAGTTACTCGTGGGGGGCGCGTGAAAAACTGTTTTTT.

The J gene is TRBJ2-3, the V gene TRBV12-5; D not certain. V lost 6 bases, J lost 3 bases, and 4 bases lay in between. The CDR3 totals 11 residues. The germline gives CDR1 LGHNT, CDR2 FRNRAP. Here the CDR3 DNA reads TGTGCTAGTGGGTGGACAGATACGCAGTATTTT. Its translation is CASGWTDTQYF.

This sequence joins TRBV27 and TRBJ1-2; no clear D. The CDR3 has 15 amino acids. The V gene's germline CDR1 is MNHEY and CDR2 SMNVEV (reference sequence). V lost 5 bases to trimming and J lost 1 base, with 14 bases between them. CDR3 residues: CASSPRSVHNYGYTF. The CDR3 DNA follows: TGTGCCAGCAGTCCCCGGTCAGTGCATAACTATGGCTACACCTTC.